The source of this TCR beta chain is a study of blood T cell repertoires in COVID-19. Background on the study: T cells, B-cell-depleted T cells, or PBMCs provided the cDNA or gDNA that served as material.

The method was immunoSEQ multiplex PCR; TCRdb's version includes in-frame clones alone and lacks a portion of them. The sample has some 530,000 clones, approximately 90% seen once; the top ten hold 8% to 9.5%. Categorization into cohorts depended on clinical history that participants reported. The sample was PBMCs or T cells enriched from blood (not recorded which). This TCR came from a woman aged 55-70 years who had recovered from COVID-19.

The CDR3 sequence: CASSPGLAGGETQYF. The CDR3 nucleotides are TGTGCCAGCAGCCCGGGACTAGCGGGGGGGGAGACCCAGTACTTC. V is TRBV11-2 and J is TRBJ2-5; 16 bases align to TRBD2. After removal of 5 bases from V and 5 bases from J, the junction contained 2 bases not matched to a gene. The V gene's germline CDR1 is SGHAT and CDR2 FQNNGV. The CDR3 length is 15 residues.